Shown below are 13 T cell receptor beta chains from a single sample sequenced in a study of blood T cell repertoires in COVID-19. Data came from immunoSEQ multiplex PCR; TCRdb stores just in-frame clones and leaves some out. The sample holds about 190,000 clones, 65% to 85% seen once. What was sequenced was PBMCs or T cells enriched from blood (not recorded which). The origin of the receptors is a woman between 25 and 40 years old who had recovered from COVID-19.

The V and J genes are TRBV9 and TRBJ1-1, with D perhaps TRBD1 (6 bases). Per germline, CDR1 SGDLS and CDR2 YYNGEE. V lost 2 bases, J lost 4 bases, and 9 bases lay in between. The CDR3 spans 13 residues. The CDR3 DNA reads as TGTGCCAGCAGCGTTTCAGGGGTCACTGAAGCTTTCTTT. Translated: CASSVSGVTEAFF.

The chain uses TRBV4-2 and TRBJ1-6; 9 nucleotides line up with TRBD1. CDR1 and CDR2 from the germline V gene are LGHNA and YNFKEQ. Losses at the gene ends were 7 bases for V and 7 bases for J; bases not matched to a gene: 5. The length of the CDR3 is 14 residues. Written as DNA, the CDR3 is TGTGCCAGCAATCACAGGGGGCAGAATTCACCCCTCCACTTT. Translating gives CASNHRGQNSPLHF.

This sequence joins TRBV9 and TRBJ1-6; the match to TRBD1 covers 8 bases. Trimming took 3 bases from V and 7 from J; bases not matched to a gene: 9. Per germline, CDR1 SGDLS and CDR2 YYNGEE. CDR3 length: 16 amino acids. The CDR3 reads CASSAPGTGGNSPLHF. Written as DNA, the CDR3 is TGTGCCAGCAGCGCACCCGGGACAGGAGGAAATTCACCCCTCCACTTT.

The rearrangement links TRBV29-1 to TRBJ2-2; D may be TRBD1 (5 bases). The CDR3 length is 15 residues. V gave up 1 base and J gave up 1 base, with 10 bases separating them. CDR1 is SQVTM, CDR2 ANQGSEA, per germline. The CDR3 nucleotides read TGCAGCGTTGAAGGACGGACAAGGAACACCGGGGAGCTGTTTTTT. Protein: CSVEGRTRNTGELFF.

V and J are TRBV7-2 and TRBJ2-6; the match to TRBD2 covers 7 bases. The germline gives CDR1 SGHTA, CDR2 FQGNSA. This CDR3 region has 20 residues. Losses at the gene ends were 0 bases for V and 0 bases for J; bases not matched to a gene: 11. CDR3 amino acids: CASSLASPQAGTSGANVLTF. CDR3 DNA: TGTGCCAGCAGCTTAGCATCTCCCCAAGCGGGGACCTCTGGGGCCAACGTCCTGACTTTC.

J is TRBJ1-1 and V is TRBV19; possible D gene TRBD1, 5 bases. CDR3 length equals 13 residues. Trimming shortened V by 8 bases and J by 1 base, and 11 bases separated the two germline ends. CDR1 and CDR2 (germline): LNHDA, SQIVND (reference sequence). CDR3 protein: CASGWTKNTEAFF. CDR3 coding DNA: TGTGCCAGTGGGTGGACAAAGAACACTGAAGCTTTCTTT. The whole variable domain, remainder taken from reference TRBV19 and TRBJ1-1, is DGGITQSPKYLFRKEGQNVTLSCEQNLNHDAMYWYRQDPGQGLRLIYYSQIVNDFQKGDIAEGYSVSREKKESFPLTVTSAQKNPTAFYLCASGWTKNTEAFFGQGTRLTVV.

The chain couples TRBV10-1 to TRBJ2-1; weak D call: TRBD1 (5 bases). With 6 bases removed from V and 0 bases from J, the gap between germline ends came to 9 bases. Germline V gene lookup returns CDR1 WNHNN and CDR2 SYGVQD (reference sequence). This CDR3 is built from 14 residues. For the CDR3, the DNA is TGCGCCAGCAGCTTCAGGGTCTCCTACAATGAGCAGTTCTTC. It specifies CASSFRVSYNEQFF.

This sequence joins TRBV7-6 and TRBJ2-3, with TRBD2 matching 13 bases. The CDR3 spans 17 residues. V was pared by 5 bases and J by 0 bases, with 5 bases of the junction left unmatched. Germline CDR1 SGHVS, CDR2 FNYEAQ. The CDR3 DNA is TGTGCCAGCAGCACGGGACTAGCGGGATCTAGCACAGATACGCAGTATTTT. Amino acid sequence: CASSTGLAGSSTDTQYF. Full variable domain (outside the CDR3, taken from reference TRBV7-6 and TRBJ2-3): GAGVSQSPRYKVTKRGQDVALRCDPISGHVSLYWYRQALGQGPEFLTYFNYEAQQDKSGLPNDRFSAERPEGSISTLTIQRTEQRDSAMYRCASSTGLAGSSTDTQYFGPGTRLTVL.

V is TRBV27 and J is TRBJ2-5, with 8 positions matching TRBD2. CDR1 MNHEY and CDR2 SMNVEV come from the germline V gene (reference sequence). Trimming took 5 bases from V and 2 from J; bases not matched to a gene: 4. The CDR3 consists of 14 residues. DNA for the CDR3: TGTGCCAGCAGTATCGTAGCGGGACAAGAGACCCAGTACTTC. Translating gives CASSIVAGQETQYF.

DNA of the CDR3: TGTGCCACTCCTCTAGCGGTTCGTCGTGCGAATGAGCAGTTCTTC. It specifies CATPLAVRRANEQFF. The V gene is TRBV24-1, the J gene TRBJ2-1; 7 bases are a match to TRBD2. The germline V gene has CDR1 KGHDR and CDR2 SFDVKD. This CDR3 has 15 residues. Unmatched junction bases numbered 15, after V lost 10 bases and J lost 7 bases.

The chain joins TRBV19 to TRBJ1-2; D not resolved. Germline V gene lookup returns CDR1 LNHDA and CDR2 SQIVND (reference sequence). V was trimmed by 7 bases and J by 7 bases, leaving 16 bases between them. The CDR3 runs 13 residues. The CDR3 loop is CASTETGIFGYTF. In DNA, the CDR3 is TGTGCCAGTACTGAAACGGGGATTTTTGGCTACACCTTC.

The chain links TRBV7-9 to TRBJ2-1, with 8 bases identical to TRBD2. After removal of 5 bases from V and 7 bases from J, the junction contained 7 bases not matched to a gene. The CDR3 is made up of 14 amino acids. Germline loops: CDR1 SEHNR, CDR2 FQNEAQ (reference sequence). The CDR3 region has the DNA TGTGCCAGCAGCCCCCAGACTAGCGTAAATGAGCAGTTCTTC. Amino acids: CASSPQTSVNEQFF.

This rearrangement joins TRBV2 to TRBJ2-2; weak D call: TRBD1 (5 bases). V was cut by 4 bases and J by 1 base, with 7 bases left in between. From germline, CDR1 is SNHLY and CDR2 FYNNEI. The CDR3 is 14 residues long. The CDR3 coding sequence is TGTGCCAGCAGTGGGACACTGAACACCGGGGAGCTGTTTTTT. The encoded protein is CASSGTLNTGELFF.